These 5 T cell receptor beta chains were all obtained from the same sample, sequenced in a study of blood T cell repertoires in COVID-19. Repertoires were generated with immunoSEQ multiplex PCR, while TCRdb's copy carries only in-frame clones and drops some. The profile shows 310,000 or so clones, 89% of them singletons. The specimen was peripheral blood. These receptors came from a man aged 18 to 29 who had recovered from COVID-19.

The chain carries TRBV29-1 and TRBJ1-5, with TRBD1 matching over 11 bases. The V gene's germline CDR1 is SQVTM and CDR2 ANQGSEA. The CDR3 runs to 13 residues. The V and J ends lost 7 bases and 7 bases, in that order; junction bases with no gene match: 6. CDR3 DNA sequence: TGCAGCGCCGGGACAGGGGGTGAGCAGCCCCAGCATTTT. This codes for CSAGTGGEQPQHF.

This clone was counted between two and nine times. CDR3 nucleotides: TGCAGCGTTGCTCCCTTTAAACAGGACTACGAGCAGTACTTC. Amino acids: CSVAPFKQDYEQYF. This chain links TRBV29-1 with TRBJ2-7, with D possibly TRBD1 on 5 matching bases. CDR1 is SQVTM and CDR2 is ANQGSEA in the germline V gene. The CDR3 contains 14 residues. Trimming stripped 4 bases from V and 3 bases from J, with 16 bases between.

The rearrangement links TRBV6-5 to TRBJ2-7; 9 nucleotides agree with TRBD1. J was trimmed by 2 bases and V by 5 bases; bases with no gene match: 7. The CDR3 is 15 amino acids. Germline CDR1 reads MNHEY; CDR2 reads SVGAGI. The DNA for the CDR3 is TGTGCCAGCAGTATACAGGGGGCAGGGGCCTACGAGCAGTACTTC. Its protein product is CASSIQGAGAYEQYF.

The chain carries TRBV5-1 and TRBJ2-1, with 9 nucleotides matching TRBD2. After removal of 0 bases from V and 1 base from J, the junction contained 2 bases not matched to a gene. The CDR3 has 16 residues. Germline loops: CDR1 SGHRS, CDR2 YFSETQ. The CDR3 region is CASSLAAGGSYNEQFF. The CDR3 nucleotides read TGCGCCAGCAGCTTGGCCGCGGGGGGGTCCTACAATGAGCAGTTCTTC. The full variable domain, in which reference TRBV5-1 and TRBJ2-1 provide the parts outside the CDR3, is KAGVTQTPRYLIKTRGQQVTLSCSPISGHRSVSWYQQTPGQGLQFLFEYFSETQRNKGNFPGRFSGRQFSNSRSEMNVSTLELGDSALYLCASSLAAGGSYNEQFFGPGTRLTVL.

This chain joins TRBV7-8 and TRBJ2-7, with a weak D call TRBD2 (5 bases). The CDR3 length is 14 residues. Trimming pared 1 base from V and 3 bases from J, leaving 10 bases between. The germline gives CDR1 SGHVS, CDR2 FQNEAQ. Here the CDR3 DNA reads TGTGCCAGCAGCTTAGGGCCCGGGGTCTACGAGCAGTACTTC. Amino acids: CASSLGPGVYEQYF. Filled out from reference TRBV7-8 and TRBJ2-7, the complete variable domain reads GAGVSQSPRYKVAKRGQDVALRCDPISGHVSLFWYQQALGQGPEFLTYFQNEAQLDKSGLPSDRFFAERPEGSVSTLKIQRTQQEDSAVYLCASSLGPGVYEQYFGPGTRLTVT.